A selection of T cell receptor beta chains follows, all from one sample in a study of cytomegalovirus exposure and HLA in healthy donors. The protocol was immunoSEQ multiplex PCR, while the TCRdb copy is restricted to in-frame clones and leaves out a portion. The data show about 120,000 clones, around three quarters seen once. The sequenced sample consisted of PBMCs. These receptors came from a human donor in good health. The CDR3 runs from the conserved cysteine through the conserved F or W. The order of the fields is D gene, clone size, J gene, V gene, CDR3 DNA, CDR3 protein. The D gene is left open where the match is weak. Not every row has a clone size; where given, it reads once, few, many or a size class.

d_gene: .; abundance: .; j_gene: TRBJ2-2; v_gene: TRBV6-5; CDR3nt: TGTGCCAGCAGGCCCTTTCGGGTTTCATTCCGGGAGCTGTTTTTT; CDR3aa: CASRPFRVSFRELFF
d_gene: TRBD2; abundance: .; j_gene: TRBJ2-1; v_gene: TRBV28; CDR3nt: TGTGCCAGCAGTCCCACCCCGGGACTAGCGGGAGGTTACAATGAGCAGTTCTTC; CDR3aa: CASSPTPGLAGGYNEQFF
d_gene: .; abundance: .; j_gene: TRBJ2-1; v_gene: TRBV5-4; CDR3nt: TGTGCCAGCAGCTCACCGGGGGACAATGAGCAGTTCTTC; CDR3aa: CASSSPGDNEQFF
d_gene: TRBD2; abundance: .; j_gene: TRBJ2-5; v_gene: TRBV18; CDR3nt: TGTGCCAGCTCCCAAACAGCGGGATACCAAGAGACCCAGTACTTC; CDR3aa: CASSQTAGYQETQYF
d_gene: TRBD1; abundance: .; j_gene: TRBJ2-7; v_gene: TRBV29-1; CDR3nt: TGCAGCGGGCAGGGGGTCTCCTACGAGCAGTACTTC; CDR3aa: CSGQGVSYEQYF
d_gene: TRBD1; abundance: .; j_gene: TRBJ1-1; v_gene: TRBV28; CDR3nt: TGTGCCAGCAGTTTTGTGGGGGACAGGGGCCCCACCTCTGAAGCTTTCTTT; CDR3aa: CASSFVGDRGPTSEAFF
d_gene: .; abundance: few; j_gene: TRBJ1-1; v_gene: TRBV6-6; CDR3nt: TGTGCCAGCAGGCAGACAAGCACTGAAGCTTTCTTT; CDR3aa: CASRQTSTEAFF
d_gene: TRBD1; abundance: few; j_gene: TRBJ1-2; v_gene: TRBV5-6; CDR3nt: TGTGCCAGCAGCCGGCCGCGACAGGGTTATGGCTACACCTTC; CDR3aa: CASSRPRQGYGYTF
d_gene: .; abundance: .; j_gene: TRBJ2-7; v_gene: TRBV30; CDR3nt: TGTGCCTGGAGTGGGGGTCGGGGACTGAGGAGCTCCTACGAGCAGTACTTC; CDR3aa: CAWSGGRGLRSSYEQYF
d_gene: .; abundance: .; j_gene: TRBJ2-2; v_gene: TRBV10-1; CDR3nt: TGCGCCAGCAGCCAGGACAGTAACACCGGGGAGCTGTTTTTT; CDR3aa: CASSQDSNTGELFF
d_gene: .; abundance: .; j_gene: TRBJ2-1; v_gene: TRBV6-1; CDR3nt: TGTGCCAGCAGTGAAATTCACGGGAGCTCCTACAATGAGCAGTTCTTC; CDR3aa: CASSEIHGSSYNEQFF
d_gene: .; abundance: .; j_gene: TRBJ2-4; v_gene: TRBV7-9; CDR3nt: TGTGCCAGCAGCCCGAGACAGGGACCACGGGAGAACATTCAGTACTTC; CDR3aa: CASSPRQGPRENIQYF
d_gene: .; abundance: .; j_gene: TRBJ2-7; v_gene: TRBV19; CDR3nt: TGTGCCAGTAGTATAAAGACATTCCCGCTCCCCTACGAGCAGTACTTC; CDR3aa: CASSIKTFPLPYEQYF
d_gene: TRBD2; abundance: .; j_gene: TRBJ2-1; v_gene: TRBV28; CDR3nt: TGTGCCAGCAGACCCACCCGGACTAGCGGGAGGCAAAATGAGCAGTTCTTC; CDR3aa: CASRPTRTSGRQNEQFF
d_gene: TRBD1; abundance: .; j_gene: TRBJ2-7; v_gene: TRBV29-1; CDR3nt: TGCAGCGCTACAACCGGGACAGGGGCTTTCGAGCAGTACTTC; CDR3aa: CSATTGTGAFEQYF
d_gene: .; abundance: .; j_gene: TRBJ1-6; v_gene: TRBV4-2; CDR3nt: TGTGCCAGCAGCCAAGAAGTAACAGGAAATTCACCCCTCCACTTT; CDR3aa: CASSQEVTGNSPLHF
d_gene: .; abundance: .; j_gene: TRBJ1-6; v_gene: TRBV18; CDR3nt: TGTGCCAGCTCACCGGCAGGTTTGGAAAGGTCACCCCTCCACTTT; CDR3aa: CASSPAGLERSPLHF
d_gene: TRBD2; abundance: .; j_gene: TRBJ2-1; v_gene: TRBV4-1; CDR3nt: TGCGCCAGCAGCAGCGGGAGGGCCGGCAATGAGCAGTTCTTC; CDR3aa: CASSSGRAGNEQFF
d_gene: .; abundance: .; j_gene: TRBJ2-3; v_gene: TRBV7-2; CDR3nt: TGTGCCAGCAGCCTCGGCACAGGAGATACGCAGTATTTT; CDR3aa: CASSLGTGDTQYF
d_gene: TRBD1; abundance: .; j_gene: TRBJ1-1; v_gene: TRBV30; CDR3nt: TGTGCCTGGGACAGGGGACGAAACACTGAAGCTTTCTTT; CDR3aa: CAWDRGRNTEAFF
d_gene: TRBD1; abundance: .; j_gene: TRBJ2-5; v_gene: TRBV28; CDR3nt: TGTGCCAGCAGACAGGGGGCGCGGGAGACCCAGTACTTC; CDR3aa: CASRQGARETQYF